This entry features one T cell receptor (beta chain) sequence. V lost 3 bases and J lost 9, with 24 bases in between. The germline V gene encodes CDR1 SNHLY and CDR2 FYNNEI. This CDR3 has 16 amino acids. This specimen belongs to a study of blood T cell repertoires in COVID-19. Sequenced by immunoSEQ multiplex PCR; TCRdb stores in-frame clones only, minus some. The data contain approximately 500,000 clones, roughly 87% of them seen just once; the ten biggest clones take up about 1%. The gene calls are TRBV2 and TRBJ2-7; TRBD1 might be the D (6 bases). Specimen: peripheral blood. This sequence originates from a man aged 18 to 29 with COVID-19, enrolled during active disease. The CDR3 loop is CASSDLPRGTGSLQYF. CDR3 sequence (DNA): TGTGCCAGCAGTGACCTCCCTCGTGGTACAGGGAGCTTGCAGTACTTC.